A selection of T cell receptor beta chains follows, all from one sample in a study of blood T cell repertoires in COVID-19. TCRdb keeps only in-frame clones here, not all; method: immunoSEQ multiplex PCR. The sample shows some 270,000 clones, 75% to 90% of them seen only once. The sequenced material came from PBMCs or T cells enriched from blood (not recorded which). The source is a woman in her 40s who had recovered from COVID-19. The CDR3 runs from the conserved cysteine through the conserved F or W. D genes are given only for firm matches. Rows give clone size only sometimes, using once, few, many, or a class for an expanded clone.

v_call	j_call	cdr3_length	d_call	clone_size	cdr3_nt	cdr3_aa
TRBV30	TRBJ1-6	14	-	-	TGTGCCTGGAGTAAGGACAGTTATAATTCACCCCTCCACTTT	CAWSKDSYNSPLHF
TRBV4-1	TRBJ2-7	14	TRBD1	-	TGCGCCAGCAGCCACCCGGGACAGGGAACCGAGCAGTACTTC	CASSHPGQGTEQYF
TRBV29-1	TRBJ2-3	12	TRBD2	-	TGCAGCGTAGCGGGAACCACAGATACGCAGTATTTT	CSVAGTTDTQYF
TRBV2	TRBJ1-1	14	-	-	TGTGCCAGCAGTGAAATGTCAGGGGATAATGCGGCTTTCTTT	CASSEMSGDNAAFF
TRBV7-3	TRBJ2-7	12	TRBD2	-	TGTGCCAGCAGCTCCGGACTAGGCGAGCAGTACTTC	CASSSGLGEQYF
TRBV27	TRBJ2-3	14	-	-	TGTGCCAGCAGTTCGACTAGGAGCACAGATACGCAGTATTTT	CASSSTRSTDTQYF
TRBV5-4	TRBJ2-7	14	TRBD2	-	TGTGCCAGCAGCGACCGGGGGGGGAATTACGAGCAGTACTTC	CASSDRGGNYEQYF
TRBV5-1	TRBJ1-1	14	-	-	TGCGCCAGCAGCTTCAGGCAGGCGAACACTGAAGCTTTCTTT	CASSFRQANTEAFF
TRBV18	TRBJ2-7	13	-	-	TGTGCCAGCTCACTTCTACAGGGCTACGAGCAGTACTTC	CASSLLQGYEQYF
TRBV27	TRBJ1-5	15	-	few	TGTGCCAGCAGTGGGGACATAGGGGGCAATCAGCCCCAGCATTTT	CASSGDIGGNQPQHF
TRBV18	TRBJ2-5	14	TRBD2	-	TGTGCCAGCTCAGGACTAGCGGCACAAGAGACCCAGTACTTC	CASSGLAAQETQYF